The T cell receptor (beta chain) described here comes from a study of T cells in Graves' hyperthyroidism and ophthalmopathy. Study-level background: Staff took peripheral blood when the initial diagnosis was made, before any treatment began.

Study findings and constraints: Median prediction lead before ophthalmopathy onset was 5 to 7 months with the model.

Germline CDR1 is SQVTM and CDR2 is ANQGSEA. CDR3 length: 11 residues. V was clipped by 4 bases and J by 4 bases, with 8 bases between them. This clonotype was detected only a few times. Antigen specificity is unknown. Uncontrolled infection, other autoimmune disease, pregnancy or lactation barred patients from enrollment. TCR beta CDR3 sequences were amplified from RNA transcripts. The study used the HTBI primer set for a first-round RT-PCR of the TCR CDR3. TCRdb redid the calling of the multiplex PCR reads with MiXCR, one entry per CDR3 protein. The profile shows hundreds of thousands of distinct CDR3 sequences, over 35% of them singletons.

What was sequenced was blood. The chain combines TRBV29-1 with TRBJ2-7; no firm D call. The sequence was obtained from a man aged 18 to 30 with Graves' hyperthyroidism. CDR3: CSVAFIYEQYF. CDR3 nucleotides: TGCAGCGTTGCTTTTATTTACGAGCAGTACTTC.